This TCR beta chain was obtained from a study of shared clonotypes between healthy human individuals. Notes on this clone: Its antigen is as yet unknown.

Each sample came from a Caucasian adult donor living in Nashville, Tennessee. Germline CDR1 reads SGHDN; CDR2 reads FVKESK. The CDR3 has 14 amino acids. The ends were cut back, 4 bases at V and 7 bases at J, with 15 bases in the middle. Researchers divided each subset's genomic DNA evenly across several immunoSEQ plates. Under the authors' procedure: There were no quality scores in the junction-only immunoSEQ sequences, so filtering differed. The assay was immunoSEQ multiplex PCR, and TCRdb's table has in-frame clones only and misses some. V and J calls plus clone size are reproduced from that table; the DNA served to infer D and trimming. The sample includes hundreds of thousands of clones, approximately 74% of them seen just once. Study results and caveats: In contrast to clonotypes shared by all four donors, non-shared clonotypes had lower generation probabilities.

The sequencing sample was made of memory CD4+ T cells sorted from blood. The subset is: CD45RA-negative fraction. This receptor was obtained from a woman aged 30 to 39 in good health. The rearrangement uses TRBV14 and TRBJ2-3; tentative D call: TRBD1 (6 bases). This CDR3 is CASSPSLRGNTQYF. CDR3 DNA: TGTGCCAGCAGCCCATCCCTCAGGGGAAATACGCAGTATTTT.